A single T cell receptor beta chain is shown here with its context. Its antigen is undetermined. The data were taken from a study of shared clonotypes between healthy human individuals. Overall study: The donor group consisted of two women and three men, aged 18 to 49. Plates per donor: three CD4 naive, three CD4 memory, two CD8 naive, one CD8 memory.

The study, taken as a whole, reports: Genetic and exposure-history diversity was limited by the few donors.

Profiling relied on immunoSEQ multiplex PCR, and the TCRdb table lists in-frame clones only, not all of them. The profile covers millions of clones, with approximately 93% appearing a single time and 0.39% taken by the ten largest. V dropped 5 bases and J dropped 0; count of bases not matched to a gene: 16. The germline gives CDR1 SEHNR, CDR2 FQNEAQ (reference sequence). The CDR3 spans 19 residues. The rearrangement joins TRBV7-9 to TRBJ1-5; 7 bases line up with TRBD1. Sequencing was performed on naive CD4+ T cells from PBMCs. Subset reported: CD45RA+ positively selected. This clonotype was sampled from a young man in good health. Some clones in this sample may be carry-over from other donors' samples. CDR3 sequence (DNA): TGTGCCAGCAGCCCTGAGACAGGTGGGACAGATTATAGCAATCAGCCCCAGCATTTT. This gives the protein CASSPETGGTDYSNQPQHF.